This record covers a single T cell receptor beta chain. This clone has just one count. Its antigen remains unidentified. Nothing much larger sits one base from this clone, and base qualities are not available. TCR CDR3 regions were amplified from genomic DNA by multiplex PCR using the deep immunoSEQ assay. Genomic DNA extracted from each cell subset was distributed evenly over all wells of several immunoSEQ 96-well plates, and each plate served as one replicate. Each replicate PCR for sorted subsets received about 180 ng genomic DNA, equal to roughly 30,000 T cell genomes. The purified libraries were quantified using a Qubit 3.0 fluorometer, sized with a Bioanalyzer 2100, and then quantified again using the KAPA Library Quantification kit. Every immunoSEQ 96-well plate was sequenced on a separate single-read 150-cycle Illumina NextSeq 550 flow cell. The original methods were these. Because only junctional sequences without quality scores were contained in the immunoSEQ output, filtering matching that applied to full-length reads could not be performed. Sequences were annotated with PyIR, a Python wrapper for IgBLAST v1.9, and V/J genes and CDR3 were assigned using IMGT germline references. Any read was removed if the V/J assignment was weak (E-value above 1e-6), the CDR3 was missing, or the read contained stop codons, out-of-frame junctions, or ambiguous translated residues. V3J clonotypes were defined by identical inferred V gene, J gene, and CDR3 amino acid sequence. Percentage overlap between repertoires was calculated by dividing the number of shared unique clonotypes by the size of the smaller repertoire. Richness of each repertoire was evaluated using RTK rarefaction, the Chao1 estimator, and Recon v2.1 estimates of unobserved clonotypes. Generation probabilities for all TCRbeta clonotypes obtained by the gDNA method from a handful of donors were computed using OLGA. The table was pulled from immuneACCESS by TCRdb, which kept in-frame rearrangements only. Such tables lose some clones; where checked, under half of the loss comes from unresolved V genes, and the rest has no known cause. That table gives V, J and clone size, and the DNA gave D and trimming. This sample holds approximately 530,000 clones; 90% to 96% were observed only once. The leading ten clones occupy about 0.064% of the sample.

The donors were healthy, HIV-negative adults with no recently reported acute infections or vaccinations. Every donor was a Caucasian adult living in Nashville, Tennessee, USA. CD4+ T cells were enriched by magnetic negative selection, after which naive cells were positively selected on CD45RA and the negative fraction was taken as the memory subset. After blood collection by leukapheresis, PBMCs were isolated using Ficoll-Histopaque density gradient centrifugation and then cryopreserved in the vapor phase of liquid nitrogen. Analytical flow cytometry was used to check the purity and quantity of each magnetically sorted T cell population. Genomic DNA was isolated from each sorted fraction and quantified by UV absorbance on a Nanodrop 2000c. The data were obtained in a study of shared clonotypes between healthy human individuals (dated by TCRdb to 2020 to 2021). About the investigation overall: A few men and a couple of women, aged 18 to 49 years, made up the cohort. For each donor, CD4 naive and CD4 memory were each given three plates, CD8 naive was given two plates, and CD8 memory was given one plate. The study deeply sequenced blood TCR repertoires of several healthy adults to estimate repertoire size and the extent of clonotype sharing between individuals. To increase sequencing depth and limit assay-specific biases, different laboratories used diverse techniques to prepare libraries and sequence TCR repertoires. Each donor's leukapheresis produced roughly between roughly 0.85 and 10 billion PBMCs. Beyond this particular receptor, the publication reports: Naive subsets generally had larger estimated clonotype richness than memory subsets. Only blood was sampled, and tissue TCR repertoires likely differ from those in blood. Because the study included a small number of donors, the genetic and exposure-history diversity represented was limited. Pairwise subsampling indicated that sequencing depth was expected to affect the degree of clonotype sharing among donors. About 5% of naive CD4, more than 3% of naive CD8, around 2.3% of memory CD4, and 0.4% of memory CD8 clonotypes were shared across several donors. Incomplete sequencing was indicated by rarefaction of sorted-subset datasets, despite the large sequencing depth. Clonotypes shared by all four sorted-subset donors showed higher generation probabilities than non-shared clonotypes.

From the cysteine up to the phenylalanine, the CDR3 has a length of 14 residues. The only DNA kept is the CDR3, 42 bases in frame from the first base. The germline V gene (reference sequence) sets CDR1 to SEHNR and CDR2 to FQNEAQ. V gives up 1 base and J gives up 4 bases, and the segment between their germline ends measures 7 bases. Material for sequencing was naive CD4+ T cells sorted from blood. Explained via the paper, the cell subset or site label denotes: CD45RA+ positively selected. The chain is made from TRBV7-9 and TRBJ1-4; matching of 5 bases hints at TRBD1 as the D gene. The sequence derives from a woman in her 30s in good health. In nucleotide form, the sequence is TGTGCCAGCAGCTTAGGACAGATTAATGAAAAACTGTTTTTT. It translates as CASSLGQINEKLFF.